The 7 T cell receptor beta chains listed next were all sequenced from one sample in a study of human T cells and chemical hapten exposure. Time point of the sample: patch test 1, 2 weeks after DPC sensitization. Treatment reported: therapeutic diphenylcyclopropenone sensitization with weekly scalp DPC. MiXCR was run by TCRdb on the RACE reads, yielding one entry per CDR3 protein. The sample includes some 110,000 distinct CDR3 sequences, roughly 12% seen only once; the top ten take 1.4%. The specimen was whole blood, collected in connection with sensitization to the hapten diphenylcyclopropenone (DPC). These TCRs come from a woman aged 50 to 60 with alopecia areata. Some clones in this sample may be carry-over from other donors' samples.

This clonotype has a count of ten or more. The V and J genes are TRBV7-2 and TRBJ1-1; D gene ambiguous. The V end was cut by 1 base, the J end by 0 bases, with 6 bases between. Germline lookup yields CDR1 SGHTA and CDR2 FQGNSA. This CDR3 comprises 14 residues. CDR3 region: CASSLGHMNTEAFF. In DNA, the CDR3 is TGTGCCAGCAGCTTAGGGCATATGAACACTGAAGCTTTCTTT.

The gene calls are TRBV12-3 or TRBV12-4 and TRBJ2-4; D may be TRBD1 or TRBD2 (5 bases each). The ends were cut back, 5 bases at V and 7 bases at J, with 21 bases in the middle. The CDR3 is made up of 16 amino acids. The DNA of the CDR3 is TGTGCCAGCAGTAGAGGGCCCGGGACGCTTTCCAACATTCAGTACTTC. Protein product: CASSRGPGTLSNIQYF.

This clonotype has a count of ten or more. V is TRBV6-2 or TRBV6-3 and J is TRBJ2-7; D is unresolved. Per the germline V gene, CDR1 is MNHEY and CDR2 is SVGEGT. This CDR3 comprises 14 residues. Trimming pared 3 bases from V and 2 bases from J, leaving 11 bases between. The CDR3 coding sequence is TGTGCCAGCAGTTATCACCAAGGGACCTACGAGCAGTACTTC. This codes for CASSYHQGTYEQYF.

This clonotype has more than one count but fewer than ten. CDR3 sequence: CASRPRALAGPNEQFF. DNA for the CDR3: TGTGCCAGCAGGCCCCGCGCACTAGCGGGGCCGAATGAGCAGTTCTTC. The chain couples TRBV6-5 to TRBJ2-1; TRBD2 agrees at 10 bases. In germline, CDR1 is MNHEY, CDR2 SVGAGI. The CDR3 has 16 amino acids. Trimming at V came to 6 bases and at J to 7 bases, leaving 12 bases not matched to a gene.

The chain uses TRBV6-5 and TRBJ1-4, with 9 bases fitting TRBD1. CDR1 is MNHEY and CDR2 is SVGAGI in the germline V gene. CDR3 size: 17 residues. The junction had 7 bases not matched to a gene; V was cut back by 2 bases and J by 3 bases. CDR3 sequence: CASSYADRGSANEKLFF. As DNA, the CDR3 is TGTGCCAGCAGTTACGCGGACAGGGGATCGGCTAATGAAAAACTGTTTTTT.

The rearrangement joins TRBV28 to TRBJ1-1; tentatively, D is TRBD1 (5 bases). V was trimmed by 6 bases and J by 6 bases, leaving 23 bases between them. Germline V CDR1 and CDR2: MDHEN, SYDVKM. CDR3 length: 16 amino acids. This chain's CDR3 is CASSPPGGTSGSEAFF. The CDR3 region has the DNA TGTGCCAGCAGCCCTCCCGGGGGGACCTCCGGCTCTGAAGCTTTCTTT.

J is TRBJ2-7 and V is TRBV10-3; perhaps TRBD2 as D (6 bases). CDR3 length equals 12 residues. In germline, CDR1 is ENHRY, CDR2 SYGVKD. With 11 bases removed from V and 4 bases from J, the gap between germline ends came to 15 bases. The CDR3 DNA follows: TGTGCCGCCTCCTCGGGGGTGTACGAGCAGTACTTC. Protein product: CAASSGVYEQYF.